Included here is one T cell receptor (beta chain) sequence, with context. Its antigen is unknown. Each CDR3 protein is one row after TCRdb ran MiXCR on the RT-PCR reads. The data show some 500,000 distinct CDR3 sequences, about 25% seen once. Germline-derived CDR1 and CDR2 are LNHNV and YYDKDF (reference sequence). This CDR3 comprises 16 residues. Trimming left V 1 base short and J 4 bases short, with 11 bases between. The data derive from a study of response to subunit inactivated influenza vaccine. Study-wide findings and caveats: Authors suggested that a seasonal influenza vaccination recruits few new T cells each time.

The material was CD4+ T cells sorted from PBMCs, obtained more than 4 days after vaccination. The origin of this receptor is a man in his fifties who received an inactivated influenza vaccine. The chain employs TRBV15 and TRBJ1-6; D call uncertain. CDR3 loop: CATSRVSQRYNSPLHF. Written as DNA, the CDR3 is TGTGCCACCAGCAGAGTCTCGCAAAGATATAATTCACCCCTCCACTTT.